A selection of T cell receptor beta chains follows, all from one sample in a study of Ad26.COV2.S vaccination and SARS-CoV-2 variants. Profiled with immunoSEQ multiplex PCR; TCRdb holds only in-frame clones, not every one. The sample records 350,000 to 400,000 clones, more than 85% being singletons. The material was peripheral blood, obtained in a trial of Ad26.COV2.S vaccine versus placebo. These receptors were taken from a person aged 18-60 years who received the Ad26.COV2.S COVID-19 vaccine or a placebo. Both conserved end residues are part of each CDR3. D genes are given only for firm matches. The size entry is marked missing in some rows and otherwise reads once, few, many or a size class.

clone size: .
V gene: TRBV4-1
CDR3 length: 16
J gene: TRBJ2-1
D gene: TRBD1
CDR3 DNA: TGCGCCAGCAGCCAAGAAGACAGGGTGTCCCACAATGAGCAGTTCTTC
CDR3 protein: CASSQEDRVSHNEQFF

clone size: .
V gene: TRBV29-1
CDR3 length: 14
J gene: TRBJ2-3
D gene: TRBD2
CDR3 DNA: TGCAGCGTAAAGACTAGCGGGGGTGGGGATACGCAGTATTTT
CDR3 protein: CSVKTSGGGDTQYF

clone size: .
V gene: TRBV5-1
CDR3 length: 16
J gene: TRBJ2-3
D gene: .
CDR3 DNA: TGCGCCAGCAGCTTGGCCGAGGGGGGCAGCACAGATACGCAGTATTTT
CDR3 protein: CASSLAEGGSTDTQYF

clone size: once
V gene: TRBV19
CDR3 length: 15
J gene: TRBJ2-5
D gene: TRBD1
CDR3 DNA: TGTGCCAGTAGTATCGACGCAACAGGGGTGGAGACCCAGTACTTC
CDR3 protein: CASSIDATGVETQYF

clone size: .
V gene: TRBV6-5
CDR3 length: 13
J gene: TRBJ1-2
D gene: .
CDR3 DNA: TGTGCCAGCAGTTCGGGTCCTAACTATGGCTACACCTTC
CDR3 protein: CASSSGPNYGYTF

clone size: .
V gene: TRBV11-2
CDR3 length: 13
J gene: TRBJ2-5
D gene: .
CDR3 DNA: TGTGCCAGCAGCTTAAACAGGGAAGAGACCCAGTACTTC
CDR3 protein: CASSLNREETQYF

clone size: few
V gene: TRBV4-3
CDR3 length: 12
J gene: TRBJ1-3
D gene: .
CDR3 DNA: TGCGCCAGCAGCCAATCGTGGAACACCATATATTTT
CDR3 protein: CASSQSWNTIYF

clone size: .
V gene: TRBV10-1
CDR3 length: 13
J gene: TRBJ1-2
D gene: TRBD1
CDR3 DNA: TGCGCCAGCAGTCGCGACAGGGCTGGTGGCTACACCTTC
CDR3 protein: CASSRDRAGGYTF

clone size: .
V gene: TRBV2
CDR3 length: 15
J gene: TRBJ2-1
D gene: .
CDR3 DNA: TGTGCCAGCAGCACCGGGGAACCCTCCTACAATGAGCAGTTCTTC
CDR3 protein: CASSTGEPSYNEQFF

clone size: many
V gene: TRBV18
CDR3 length: 14
J gene: TRBJ2-7
D gene: .
CDR3 DNA: TGTGCCAGCTCATCCCCGCGTACGGGGTACGAGCAGTACTTC
CDR3 protein: CASSSPRTGYEQYF

clone size: .
V gene: TRBV11-1
CDR3 length: 14
J gene: TRBJ2-7
D gene: .
CDR3 DNA: TGTGCCAGCAGCGGCTCAGGGAGTCGCTACGAGCAGTACTTC
CDR3 protein: CASSGSGSRYEQYF

clone size: .
V gene: TRBV6-1
CDR3 length: 16
J gene: TRBJ2-5
D gene: TRBD2
CDR3 DNA: TGTGCCAGCAGTGAAGCGGGACTAGCGGGGTTGGAGACCCAGTACTTC
CDR3 protein: CASSEAGLAGLETQYF

clone size: .
V gene: TRBV4-1
CDR3 length: 14
J gene: TRBJ1-2
D gene: .
CDR3 DNA: TGCGCCAGCAGCCACCTGTCCAGGAACTATGGCTACACCTTC
CDR3 protein: CASSHLSRNYGYTF

clone size: few
V gene: TRBV6-5
CDR3 length: 14
J gene: TRBJ1-3
D gene: .
CDR3 DNA: TGTGCCAGCGATGGAGGGGACTCTGGAAACACCATATATTTT
CDR3 protein: CASDGGDSGNTIYF

clone size: .
V gene: TRBV4-1
CDR3 length: 15
J gene: TRBJ2-1
D gene: TRBD2
CDR3 DNA: TGCGCCAGCAGCCATCAGCGGGGGCCCGACAATGAGCAGTTCTTC
CDR3 protein: CASSHQRGPDNEQFF

clone size: .
V gene: TRBV5-4
CDR3 length: 16
J gene: TRBJ2-4
D gene: .
CDR3 DNA: TGTGCCAGCAGCTCAACAGGGAGGCGTTTTTCAGACATTCAGTACTTC
CDR3 protein: CASSSTGRRFSDIQYF

clone size: few
V gene: TRBV18
CDR3 length: 16
J gene: TRBJ1-5
D gene: TRBD1
CDR3 DNA: TGTGCCGGTATGGACAGGCCGGGGAGATACTATCAGCCCCAGCATTTT
CDR3 protein: CAGMDRPGRYYQPQHF

clone size: once
V gene: TRBV5-4
CDR3 length: 13
J gene: TRBJ2-7
D gene: .
CDR3 DNA: TGTGCCAGCAGCTTGGACTGGATCGACGAGCAGTACTTC
CDR3 protein: CASSLDWIDEQYF

clone size: .
V gene: TRBV11-1
CDR3 length: 15
J gene: TRBJ2-1
D gene: TRBD1
CDR3 DNA: TGTGCCAGCAGTTTCAAGGACAGGGAGAGCAATGAGCAGTTCTTC
CDR3 protein: CASSFKDRESNEQFF

clone size: .
V gene: TRBV3-1/TRBV3-2
CDR3 length: 14
J gene: TRBJ2-5
D gene: .
CDR3 DNA: TGTGCCAGCAGCCAAAGTGCTGGGGAAGAGACCCAGTACTTC
CDR3 protein: CASSQSAGEETQYF

clone size: .
V gene: TRBV7-6
CDR3 length: 15
J gene: TRBJ1-1
D gene: TRBD1
CDR3 DNA: TGTGCCAGCAGCCCAGGCAGGGGGGGGAACACTGAAGCTTTCTTT
CDR3 protein: CASSPGRGGNTEAFF

clone size: .
V gene: TRBV24-1
CDR3 length: 12
J gene: TRBJ2-1
D gene: .
CDR3 DNA: TGTGCCACCAGTGATCACAGCAATGAGCAGTTCTTC
CDR3 protein: CATSDHSNEQFF

clone size: few
V gene: TRBV15
CDR3 length: 17
J gene: TRBJ2-2
D gene: TRBD2
CDR3 DNA: TGTGCCACCAGCAGAGATCCTCGGGAGGGAAACACCGGGGAGCTGTTTTTT
CDR3 protein: CATSRDPREGNTGELFF

clone size: .
V gene: TRBV11-2
CDR3 length: 12
J gene: TRBJ2-7
D gene: .
CDR3 DNA: TGTGCCAGCAGGTTCCCGGGGGTCGAGCAGTACTTC
CDR3 protein: CASRFPGVEQYF

clone size: few
V gene: TRBV4-3
CDR3 length: 13
J gene: TRBJ2-5
D gene: .
CDR3 DNA: TGCGCCAGCAGCCCTAGACAGGAAGAGACCCAGTACTTC
CDR3 protein: CASSPRQEETQYF

clone size: .
V gene: TRBV15
CDR3 length: 12
J gene: TRBJ1-5
D gene: .
CDR3 DNA: TGTGCCACCAGCACGCCGAACCAGCCCCAGCATTTT
CDR3 protein: CATSTPNQPQHF

clone size: .
V gene: TRBV12-3/TRBV12-4
CDR3 length: 13
J gene: TRBJ2-5
D gene: .
CDR3 DNA: TGTGCCAGCAGGACGGCAAACCAAGAGACCCAGTACTTC
CDR3 protein: CASRTANQETQYF

clone size: .
V gene: TRBV2
CDR3 length: 15
J gene: TRBJ2-1
D gene: .
CDR3 DNA: TGTGCCAGCAGTGACCGGGGCCGAGGATACAATGAGCAGTTCTTC
CDR3 protein: CASSDRGRGYNEQFF

clone size: .
V gene: TRBV3-1/TRBV3-2
CDR3 length: 19
J gene: TRBJ1-2
D gene: TRBD1
CDR3 DNA: TGTGCCAGCAGCCAAGACAGGGGGCTCCGAGGGGGAGACAACTATGGCTACACCTTC
CDR3 protein: CASSQDRGLRGGDNYGYTF

clone size: .
V gene: TRBV24-1
CDR3 length: 15
J gene: TRBJ2-3
D gene: .
CDR3 DNA: TGTGCCACCAGTGAGACCCGGGACAGCACAGATACGCAGTATTTT
CDR3 protein: CATSETRDSTDTQYF

clone size: .
V gene: TRBV11-2
CDR3 length: 14
J gene: TRBJ2-3
D gene: TRBD1
CDR3 DNA: TGTGCCAGCAGCTTTGGGACAGAGCAAGATACGCAGTATTTT
CDR3 protein: CASSFGTEQDTQYF

clone size: .
V gene: TRBV27
CDR3 length: 14
J gene: TRBJ1-5
D gene: TRBD1
CDR3 DNA: TGTGCCAGCAGTTCAGACAGGGCTGATCAGCCCCAGCATTTT
CDR3 protein: CASSSDRADQPQHF

clone size: .
V gene: TRBV19
CDR3 length: 21
J gene: TRBJ2-4
D gene: TRBD2
CDR3 DNA: TGTGCCAGTAGTATCCGCCCCTCTACTAGCGGGGGGGCCGCGGCCAAAAACATTCAGTACTTC
CDR3 protein: CASSIRPSTSGGAAAKNIQYF

clone size: .
V gene: TRBV6-5
CDR3 length: 16
J gene: TRBJ1-2
D gene: .
CDR3 DNA: TGTGCCAGCAGTTACTCGATAAGGAGCGGAGTCTATGGCTACACCTTC
CDR3 protein: CASSYSIRSGVYGYTF

clone size: .
V gene: TRBV7-9
CDR3 length: 19
J gene: TRBJ1-1
D gene: .
CDR3 DNA: TGTGCCAGCAGCTTACGGTTTTTCGGGACGGATGTTGGTGAGACTGAAGCTTTCTTT
CDR3 protein: CASSLRFFGTDVGETEAFF

clone size: .
V gene: TRBV5-6
CDR3 length: 15
J gene: TRBJ1-1
D gene: .
CDR3 DNA: TGTGCCAGCAGCTTGGATCCAGTAAAGGGCGCTGAAGCTTTCTTT
CDR3 protein: CASSLDPVKGAEAFF

clone size: once
V gene: TRBV19
CDR3 length: 15
J gene: TRBJ1-1
D gene: .
CDR3 DNA: TGTGCCAGCGCCAGTCCCGAGGCTTCATGGACTGAAGCTTTCTTT
CDR3 protein: CASASPEASWTEAFF

clone size: .
V gene: TRBV27
CDR3 length: 15
J gene: TRBJ2-3
D gene: TRBD2
CDR3 DNA: TGTGCCAGCAGTTTAGGCGGGGGGCCAACAGATACGCAGTATTTT
CDR3 protein: CASSLGGGPTDTQYF

clone size: .
V gene: TRBV30
CDR3 length: 16
J gene: TRBJ1-5
D gene: .
CDR3 DNA: TGTGCCTGGAGTGTACGGACGTCGGGAAGCAATCAGCCCCAGCATTTT
CDR3 protein: CAWSVRTSGSNQPQHF

clone size: .
V gene: TRBV7-2
CDR3 length: 12
J gene: TRBJ2-7
D gene: .
CDR3 DNA: TGTGCCAGCAGCTTAGTAGGAGGGGCCGGAGACTTC
CDR3 protein: CASSLVGGAGDF

clone size: .
V gene: TRBV5-8
CDR3 length: 16
J gene: TRBJ1-2
D gene: .
CDR3 DNA: TGTGCCAGCAGCTTGGTATTGAGACCAACTAACTATGGCTACACCTTC
CDR3 protein: CASSLVLRPTNYGYTF

clone size: .
V gene: TRBV5-1
CDR3 length: 15
J gene: TRBJ2-3
D gene: .
CDR3 DNA: TGCGCCAGCAGCTTGGAGCCGAGTAGCACAGATACGCAGTATTTT
CDR3 protein: CASSLEPSSTDTQYF